The subject of this entry is one TCR beta chain. The antigen remains undetermined. This entry belongs to a study of cytomegalovirus exposure and HLA in healthy donors. Study at large: As released early, the data held 75 million to 90 million unique TCRs from HLA-typed donors.

PCR primers comprised 60 Vbeta and 13 Jbeta primers. Clones were sequenced by immunoSEQ multiplex PCR, and TCRdb holds only the in-frame ones, with some missing. The sample carries 100,000 to 150,000 clones, approximately 79% recorded once. CDR1 is LNHDA, CDR2 SQIVND, per germline (reference sequence). Unmatched junction bases numbered 5, after V lost 3 bases and J lost 5 bases. The CDR3 loop spans 14 amino acids. Likely unrecorded immune exposures existed in these nominally healthy donors. Whole-study results and caveats: In an earlier analysis, about 87% or about 30%: the productive usage of most TCR beta V segments. Later examination showed HLA-associated TCR beta chains had greater clonal expansion than equally common others.

Sequencing was performed on PBMCs. The gene calls are TRBV19 and TRBJ1-2; TRBD1 matches at 8 bases. The clonotype originates from a man aged 25 to 40 in good health and CMV-seronegative. CDR3 DNA: TGTGCCAGTAGTATCACAGGGGGTCGATATGGCTACACCTTC. Its protein product is CASSITGGRYGYTF.